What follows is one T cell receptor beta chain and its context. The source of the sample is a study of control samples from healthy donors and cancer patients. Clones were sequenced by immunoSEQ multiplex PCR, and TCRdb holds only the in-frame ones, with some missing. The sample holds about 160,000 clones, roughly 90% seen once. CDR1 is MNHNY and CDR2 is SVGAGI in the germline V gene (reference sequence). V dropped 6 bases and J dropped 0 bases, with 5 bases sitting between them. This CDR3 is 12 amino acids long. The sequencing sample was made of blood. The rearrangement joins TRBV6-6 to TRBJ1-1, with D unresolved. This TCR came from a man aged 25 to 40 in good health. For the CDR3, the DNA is TGTGCCAGCAGCAGAGTGAACACTGAAGCTTTCTTT. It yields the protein CASSRVNTEAFF.